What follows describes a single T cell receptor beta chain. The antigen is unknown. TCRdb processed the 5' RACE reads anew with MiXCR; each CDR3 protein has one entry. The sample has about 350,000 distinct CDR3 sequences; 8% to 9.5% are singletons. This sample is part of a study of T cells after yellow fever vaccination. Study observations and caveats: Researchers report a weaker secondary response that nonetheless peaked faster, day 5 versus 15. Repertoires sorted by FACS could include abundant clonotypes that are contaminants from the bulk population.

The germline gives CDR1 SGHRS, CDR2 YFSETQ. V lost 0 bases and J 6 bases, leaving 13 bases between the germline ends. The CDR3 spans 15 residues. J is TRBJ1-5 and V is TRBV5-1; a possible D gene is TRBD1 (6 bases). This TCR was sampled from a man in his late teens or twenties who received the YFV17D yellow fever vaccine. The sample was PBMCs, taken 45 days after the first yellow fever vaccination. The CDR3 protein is CASSLVPGGGQPQHF. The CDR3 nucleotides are TGCGCCAGCAGCTTGGTCCCCGGGGGCGGTCAGCCCCAGCATTTT.